This TCR beta chain stems from a study of blood T cell repertoires in COVID-19. Study in general: Whether acute or convalescent, the COVID-19 samples came from the United States, Italy and Spain. Sources were T cells, B-cell-depleted T cells, or PBMCs; the material itself was cDNA or gDNA.

Original methodology: For nucleated cells, counts were estimated from reference gene primer amplification. Sequencing used immunoSEQ multiplex PCR; TCRdb keeps in-frame clones, though not all of them. That table gives V, J and clone size, and the DNA gave D and trimming. The profile shows 180,000 or so clones, roughly 84% of them singletons. In germline, CDR1 is MNHNY, CDR2 SVGAGI (reference sequence). Trimming pared 6 bases from V and 4 bases from J, leaving 7 bases between. The CDR3 is 12 residues long. This chain connects TRBV6-6 to TRBJ2-1; D gene uncertain. This TCR was sampled from a woman older than 75 with acute or convalescent COVID-19. The sequenced material came from peripheral blood. CDR3 amino acids: CASSLTYNEQFF. CDR3 nucleotide sequence: TGTGCCAGCAGCCTTACTTACAATGAGCAGTTCTTC.